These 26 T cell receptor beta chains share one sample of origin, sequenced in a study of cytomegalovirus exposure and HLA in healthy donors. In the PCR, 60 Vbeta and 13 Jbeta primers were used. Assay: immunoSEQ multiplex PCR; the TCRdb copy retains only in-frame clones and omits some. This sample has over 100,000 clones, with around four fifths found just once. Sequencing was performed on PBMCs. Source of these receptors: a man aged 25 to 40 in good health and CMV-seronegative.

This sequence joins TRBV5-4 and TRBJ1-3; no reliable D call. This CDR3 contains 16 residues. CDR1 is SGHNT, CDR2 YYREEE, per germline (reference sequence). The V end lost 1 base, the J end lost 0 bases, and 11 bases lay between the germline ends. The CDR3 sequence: CASSLYQADSGNTIYF. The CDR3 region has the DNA TGTGCCAGCAGCTTGTATCAGGCCGACTCTGGAAACACCATATATTTT.

CDR3 residues: CAISESLYFSGANVLTF. CDR3 DNA: TGTGCCATCAGTGAGTCCCTCTACTTCTCTGGGGCCAACGTCCTGACTTTC. This chain links TRBV10-3 with TRBJ2-6; D uncertain. The CDR3 extends over 17 amino acids. Trimming took off 0 bases at V and 0 bases at J, with 9 bases between the two ends. Germline-derived CDR1 and CDR2 are ENHRY and SYGVKD.

This CDR3 reads CASSSTTGSAGNTIYF. CDR3 coding DNA: TGTGCCAGCAGCTCGACGACAGGGTCCGCCGGAAACACCATATATTTT. V gene TRBV7-9 combines with J gene TRBJ1-3; 7 bases align to TRBD1. J lost 4 bases, V lost 4 bases, and 10 bases had no gene match. This CDR3 contains 16 residues. Germline V gene lookup returns CDR1 SEHNR and CDR2 FQNEAQ (reference sequence).

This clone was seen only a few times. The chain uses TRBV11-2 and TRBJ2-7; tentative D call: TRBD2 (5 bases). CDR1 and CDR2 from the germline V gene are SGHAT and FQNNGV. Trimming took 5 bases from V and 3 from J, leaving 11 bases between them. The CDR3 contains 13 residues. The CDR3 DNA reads TGTGCCAGCAGCCTGCCGGGGATCTACGAGCAGTACTTC. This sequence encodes CASSLPGIYEQYF.

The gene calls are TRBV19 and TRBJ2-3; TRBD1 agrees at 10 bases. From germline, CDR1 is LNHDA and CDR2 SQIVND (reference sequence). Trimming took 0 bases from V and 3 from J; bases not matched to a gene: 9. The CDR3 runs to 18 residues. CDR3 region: CASSIEGQGEGITDTQYF. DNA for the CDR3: TGTGCCAGTAGTATAGAAGGACAGGGGGAAGGTATAACAGATACGCAGTATTTT.

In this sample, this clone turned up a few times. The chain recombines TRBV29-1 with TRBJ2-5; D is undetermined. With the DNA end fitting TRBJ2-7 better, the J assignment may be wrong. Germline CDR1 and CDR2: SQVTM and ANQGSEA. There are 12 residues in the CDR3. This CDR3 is CSVETHSYEQYF. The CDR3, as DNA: TGCAGCGTTGAAACGCATTCCTACGAGCAGTACTTC.

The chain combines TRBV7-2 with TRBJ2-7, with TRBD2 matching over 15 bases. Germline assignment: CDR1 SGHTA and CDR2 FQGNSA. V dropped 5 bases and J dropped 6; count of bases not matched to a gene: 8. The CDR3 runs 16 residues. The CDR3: CASSAPGLAGGSEQYF. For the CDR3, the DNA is TGTGCCAGCAGCGCACCGGGACTAGCGGGAGGATCCGAGCAGTACTTC.

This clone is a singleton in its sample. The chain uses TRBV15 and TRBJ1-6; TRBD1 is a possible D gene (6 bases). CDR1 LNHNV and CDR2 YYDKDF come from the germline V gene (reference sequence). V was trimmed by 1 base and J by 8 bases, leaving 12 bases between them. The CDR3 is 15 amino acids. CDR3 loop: CATSRGQAGDSPLHF. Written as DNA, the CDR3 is TGTGCCACCAGCAGAGGACAGGCCGGGGATTCACCCCTCCACTTT.

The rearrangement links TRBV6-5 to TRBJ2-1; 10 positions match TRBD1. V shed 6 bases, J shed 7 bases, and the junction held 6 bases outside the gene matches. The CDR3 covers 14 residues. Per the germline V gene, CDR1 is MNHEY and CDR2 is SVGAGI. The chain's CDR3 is CASSATGGGNEQFF. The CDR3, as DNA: TGTGCCAGCAGCGCGACAGGGGGCGGGAATGAGCAGTTCTTC.

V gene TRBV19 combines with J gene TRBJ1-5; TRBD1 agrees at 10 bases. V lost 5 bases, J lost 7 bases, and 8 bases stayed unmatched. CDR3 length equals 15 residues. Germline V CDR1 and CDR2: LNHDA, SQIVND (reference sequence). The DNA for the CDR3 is TGTGCCAGTAGTGGACCCGGGACAGGGGCCCAGCCCCAGCATTTT. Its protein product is CASSGPGTGAQPQHF.

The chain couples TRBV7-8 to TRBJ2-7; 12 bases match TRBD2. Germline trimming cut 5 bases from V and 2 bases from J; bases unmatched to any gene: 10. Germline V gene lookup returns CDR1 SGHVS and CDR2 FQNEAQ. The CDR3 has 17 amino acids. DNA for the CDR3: TGTGCCAGCAGCCGAACAGAGACTAGCGGGGGCCCCTACGAGCAGTACTTC. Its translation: CASSRTETSGGPYEQYF.

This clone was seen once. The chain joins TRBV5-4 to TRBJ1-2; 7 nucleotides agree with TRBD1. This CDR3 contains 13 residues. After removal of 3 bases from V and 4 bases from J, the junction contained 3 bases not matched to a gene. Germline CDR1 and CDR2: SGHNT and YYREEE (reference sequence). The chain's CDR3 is CASSWGDSYGYTF. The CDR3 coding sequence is TGTGCCAGCAGCTGGGGGGACAGCTATGGCTACACCTTC. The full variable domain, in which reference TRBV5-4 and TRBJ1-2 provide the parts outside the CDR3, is ETGVTQSPTHLIKTRGQQVTLRCSSQSGHNTVSWYQQALGQGPQFIFQYYREEENGRGNFPPRFSGLQFPNYSSELNVNALELDDSALYLCASSWGDSYGYTFGSGTRLTVV.

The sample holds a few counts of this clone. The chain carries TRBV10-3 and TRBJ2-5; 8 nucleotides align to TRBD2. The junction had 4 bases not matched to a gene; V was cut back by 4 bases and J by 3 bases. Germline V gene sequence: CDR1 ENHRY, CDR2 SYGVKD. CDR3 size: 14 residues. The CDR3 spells CAISVRGGEETQYF. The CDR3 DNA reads TGTGCCATCAGTGTCCGGGGGGGCGAAGAGACCCAGTACTTC.

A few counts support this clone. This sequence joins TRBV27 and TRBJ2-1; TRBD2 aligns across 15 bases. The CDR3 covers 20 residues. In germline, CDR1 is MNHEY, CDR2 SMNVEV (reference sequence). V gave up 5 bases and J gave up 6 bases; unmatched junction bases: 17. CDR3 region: CASSNPYGTSGRRGGNEQFF. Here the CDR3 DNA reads TGTGCCAGCAGTAACCCCTATGGGACTAGCGGGAGGCGGGGTGGCAATGAGCAGTTCTTC.

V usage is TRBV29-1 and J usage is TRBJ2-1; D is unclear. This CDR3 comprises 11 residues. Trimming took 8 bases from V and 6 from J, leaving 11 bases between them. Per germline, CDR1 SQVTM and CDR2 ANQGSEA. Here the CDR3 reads CSTRTPNEQFF. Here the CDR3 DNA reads TGCAGCACTCGCACCCCCAATGAGCAGTTCTTC.

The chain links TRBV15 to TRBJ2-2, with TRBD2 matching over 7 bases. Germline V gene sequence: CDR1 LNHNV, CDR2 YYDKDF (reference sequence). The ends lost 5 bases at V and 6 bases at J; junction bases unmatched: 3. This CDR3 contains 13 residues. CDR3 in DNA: TGTGCCACCAGCCGGGGGGTGTCCGGGGAGCTGTTTTTT. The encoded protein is CATSRGVSGELFF.

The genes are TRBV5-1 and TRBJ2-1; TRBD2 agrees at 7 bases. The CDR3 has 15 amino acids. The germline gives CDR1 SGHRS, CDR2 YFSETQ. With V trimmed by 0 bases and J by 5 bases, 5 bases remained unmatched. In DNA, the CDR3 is TGCGCCAGCAGCTTGGGCAGCGGGGTGGACAATGAGCAGTTCTTC. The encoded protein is CASSLGSGVDNEQFF.

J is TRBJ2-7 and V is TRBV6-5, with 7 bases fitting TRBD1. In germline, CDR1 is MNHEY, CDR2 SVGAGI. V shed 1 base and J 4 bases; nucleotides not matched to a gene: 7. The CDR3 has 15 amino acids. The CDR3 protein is CASSYLTGPPYEQYF. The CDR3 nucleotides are TGTGCCAGCAGTTACTTGACAGGGCCCCCATACGAGCAGTACTTC.

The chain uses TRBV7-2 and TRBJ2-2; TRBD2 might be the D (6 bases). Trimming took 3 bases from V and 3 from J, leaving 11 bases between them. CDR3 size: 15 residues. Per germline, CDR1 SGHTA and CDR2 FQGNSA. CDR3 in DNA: TGTGCCAGCAGCTTTAATGGAGGGGACACCGGGGAGCTGTTTTTT. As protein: CASSFNGGDTGELFF. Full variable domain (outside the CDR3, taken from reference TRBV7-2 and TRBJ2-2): GAGVSQSPSNKVTEKGKDVELRCDPISGHTALYWYRQSLGQGLEFLIYFQGNSAPDKSGLPSDRFSAERTGGSVSTLTIQRTQQEDSAVYLCASSFNGGDTGELFFGEGSRLTVL.

CDR3 sequence reads: CASSSGQNYEQYF. The CDR3 DNA reads as TGTGCCAGCAGCTCCGGACAGAACTACGAGCAGTACTTC. V usage is TRBV11-2 and J usage is TRBJ2-7; a possible D gene is TRBD1 (6 bases). Between the trimmed V and J ends, which lost 4 bases and 3 bases, there was a span of 10 bases. There are 13 residues in the CDR3. Germline V lookup: CDR1 SGHAT, CDR2 FQNNGV.

The CDR3, as DNA: TGTGCCAGCAGTGTAGGCAGGGGGCCCTACGAGCAGTACTTC. Its translation: CASSVGRGPYEQYF. This chain joins TRBV2 and TRBJ2-7; 8 bases map to TRBD1. CDR3 length: 14 amino acids. V lost 4 bases to trimming and J lost 2 bases; unmatched junction nucleotides: 4. Germline V gene data show CDR1 as SNHLY and CDR2 as FYNNEI.

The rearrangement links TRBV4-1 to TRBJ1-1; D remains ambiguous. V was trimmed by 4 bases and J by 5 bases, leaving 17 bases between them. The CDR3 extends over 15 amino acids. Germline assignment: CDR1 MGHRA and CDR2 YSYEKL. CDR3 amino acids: CASSPELRGVTEAFF. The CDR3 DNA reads TGCGCCAGCAGCCCAGAGCTACGCGGTGTGACTGAAGCTTTCTTT.

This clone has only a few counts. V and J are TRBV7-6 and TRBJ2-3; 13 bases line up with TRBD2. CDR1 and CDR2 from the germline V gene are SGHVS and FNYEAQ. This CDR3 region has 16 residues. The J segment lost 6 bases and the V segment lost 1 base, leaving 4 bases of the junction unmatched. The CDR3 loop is CASSLEQGLAGDTQYF. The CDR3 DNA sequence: TGTGCCAGCAGCTTAGAGCAGGGACTAGCGGGGGATACGCAGTATTTT.

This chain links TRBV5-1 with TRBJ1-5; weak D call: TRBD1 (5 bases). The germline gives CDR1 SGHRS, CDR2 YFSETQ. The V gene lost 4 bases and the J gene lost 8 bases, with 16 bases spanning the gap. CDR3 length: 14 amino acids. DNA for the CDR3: TGCGCCAGCAGCGACGGCGGGGGAGGGAAGCCCCAGCATTTT. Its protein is CASSDGGGGKPQHF. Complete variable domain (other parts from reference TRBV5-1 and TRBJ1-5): KAGVTQTPRYLIKTRGQQVTLSCSPISGHRSVSWYQQTPGQGLQFLFEYFSETQRNKGNFPGRFSGRQFSNSRSEMNVSTLELGDSALYLCASSDGGGGKPQHFGDGTRLSIL.

For the CDR3, the DNA is TGTGCCAGCAGACCGGCGGGGGGCTTTGGCACAGATACGCAGTATTTT. Translated: CASRPAGGFGTDTQYF. This chain links TRBV5-5 with TRBJ2-3, with 8 positions matching TRBD2. Germline V lookup: CDR1 SGHKS, CDR2 YYEKEE (reference sequence). The CDR3 totals 16 residues. With 5 bases clipped from V and 1 base from J, the junction kept 9 bases outside the gene matches.

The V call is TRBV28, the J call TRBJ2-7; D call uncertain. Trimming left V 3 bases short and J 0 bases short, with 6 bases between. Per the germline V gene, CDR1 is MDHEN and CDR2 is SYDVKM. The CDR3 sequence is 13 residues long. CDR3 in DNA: TGTGCCAGCAGTTTGCGCAACTCCTACGAGCAGTACTTC. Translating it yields CASSLRNSYEQYF.